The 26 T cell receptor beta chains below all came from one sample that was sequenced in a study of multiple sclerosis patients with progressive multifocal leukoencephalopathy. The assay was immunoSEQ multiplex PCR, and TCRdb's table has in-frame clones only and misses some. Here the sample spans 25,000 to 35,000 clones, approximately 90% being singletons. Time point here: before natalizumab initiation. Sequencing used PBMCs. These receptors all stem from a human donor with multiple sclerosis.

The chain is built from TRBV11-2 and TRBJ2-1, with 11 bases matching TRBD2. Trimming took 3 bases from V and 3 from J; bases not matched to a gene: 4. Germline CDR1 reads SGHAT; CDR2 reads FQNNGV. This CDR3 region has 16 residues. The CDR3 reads CASSLLAGGNYNEQFF. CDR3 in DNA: TGTGCCAGCAGCTTGCTAGCGGGGGGAAACTACAATGAGCAGTTCTTC.

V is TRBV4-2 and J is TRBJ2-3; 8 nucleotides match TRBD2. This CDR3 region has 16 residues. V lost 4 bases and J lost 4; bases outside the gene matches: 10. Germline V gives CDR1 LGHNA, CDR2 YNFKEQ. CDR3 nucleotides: TGTGCCAGCAGCCTAGAGGGACTAGATGGAGCAGATACGCAGTATTTT. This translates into CASSLEGLDGADTQYF.

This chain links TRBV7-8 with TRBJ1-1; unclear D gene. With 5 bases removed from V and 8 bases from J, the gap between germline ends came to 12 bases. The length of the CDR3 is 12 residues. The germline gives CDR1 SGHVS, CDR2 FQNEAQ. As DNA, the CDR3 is TGTGCCAGCAGCCCAAATATAGGGGAAGCTTTCTTT. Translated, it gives CASSPNIGEAFF.

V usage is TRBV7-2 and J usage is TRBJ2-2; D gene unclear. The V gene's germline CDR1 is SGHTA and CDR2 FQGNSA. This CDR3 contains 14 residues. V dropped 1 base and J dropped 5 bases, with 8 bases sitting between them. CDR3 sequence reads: CASSLGHKTGELFF. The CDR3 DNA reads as TGTGCCAGCAGCTTAGGGCACAAAACCGGGGAGCTGTTTTTT.

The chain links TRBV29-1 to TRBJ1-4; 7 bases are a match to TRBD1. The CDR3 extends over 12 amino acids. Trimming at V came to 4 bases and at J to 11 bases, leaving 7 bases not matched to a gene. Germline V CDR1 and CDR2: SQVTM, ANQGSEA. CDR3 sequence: CSVGEGAWKLFF. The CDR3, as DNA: TGCAGCGTTGGAGAGGGGGCTTGGAAACTGTTTTTT. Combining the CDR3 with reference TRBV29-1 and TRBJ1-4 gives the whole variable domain SAVISQKPSRDICQRGTSLTIQCQVDSQVTMMFWYRQQPGQSLTLIATANQGSEATYESGFVIDKFPISRPNLTFSTLTVSNMSPEDSSIYLCSVGEGAWKLFFGSGTQLSVL.

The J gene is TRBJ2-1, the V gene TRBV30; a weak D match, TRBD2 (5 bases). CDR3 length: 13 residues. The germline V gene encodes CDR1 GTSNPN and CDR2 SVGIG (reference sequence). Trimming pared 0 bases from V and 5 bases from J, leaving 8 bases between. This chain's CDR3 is CAWSVLGHNEQFF. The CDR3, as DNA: TGTGCCTGGAGTGTACTAGGCCACAATGAGCAGTTCTTC.

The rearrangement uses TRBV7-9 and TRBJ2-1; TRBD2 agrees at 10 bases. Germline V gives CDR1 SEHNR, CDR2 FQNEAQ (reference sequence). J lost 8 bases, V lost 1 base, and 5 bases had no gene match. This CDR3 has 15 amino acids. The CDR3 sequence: CASSLESGGAHEQFF. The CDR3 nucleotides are TGTGCCAGCAGCTTAGAGAGCGGGGGGGCCCATGAGCAGTTCTTC. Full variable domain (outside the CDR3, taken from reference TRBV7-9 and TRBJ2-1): DTGVSQNPRHKITKRGQNVTFRCDPISEHNRLYWYRQTLGQGPEFLTYFQNEAQLEKSRLLSDRFSAERPKGSFSTLEIQRTEQGDSAMYLCASSLESGGAHEQFFGPGTRLTVL.

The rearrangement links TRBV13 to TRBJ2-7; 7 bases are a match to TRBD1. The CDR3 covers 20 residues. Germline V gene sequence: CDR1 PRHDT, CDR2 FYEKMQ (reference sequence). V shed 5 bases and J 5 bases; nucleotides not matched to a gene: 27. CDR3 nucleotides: TGTGCCAGCAGCCAACTAATAAGGGACAGTGGACAACAATTGGCCGACGAGCAGTACTTC. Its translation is CASSQLIRDSGQQLADEQYF.

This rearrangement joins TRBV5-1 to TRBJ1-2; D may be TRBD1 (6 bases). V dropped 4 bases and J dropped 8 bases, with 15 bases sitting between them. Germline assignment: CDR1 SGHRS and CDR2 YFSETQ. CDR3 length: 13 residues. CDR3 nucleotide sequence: TGCGCCAGCAGCGGGAACAGGGTTCAAGGCTACACCTTC. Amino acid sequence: CASSGNRVQGYTF.

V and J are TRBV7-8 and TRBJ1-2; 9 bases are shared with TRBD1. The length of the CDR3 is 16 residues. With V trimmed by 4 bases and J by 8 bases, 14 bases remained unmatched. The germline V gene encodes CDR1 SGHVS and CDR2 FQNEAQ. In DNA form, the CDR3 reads TGTGCCAGCAGCTCGCGCTTTAGGACAGGGGATAGAGGCTACACCTTC. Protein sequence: CASSSRFRTGDRGYTF. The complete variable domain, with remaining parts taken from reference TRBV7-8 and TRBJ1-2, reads GAGVSQSPRYKVAKRGQDVALRCDPISGHVSLFWYQQALGQGPEFLTYFQNEAQLDKSGLPSDRFFAERPEGSVSTLKIQRTQQEDSAVYLCASSSRFRTGDRGYTFGSGTRLTVV.

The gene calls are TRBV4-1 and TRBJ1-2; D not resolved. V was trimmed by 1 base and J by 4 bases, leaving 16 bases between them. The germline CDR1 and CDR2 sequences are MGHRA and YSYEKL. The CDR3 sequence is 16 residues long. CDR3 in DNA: TGCGCCAGCAGCCAAGTTAACAGAGAAACCCTCTATGGCTACACCTTC. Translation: CASSQVNRETLYGYTF.

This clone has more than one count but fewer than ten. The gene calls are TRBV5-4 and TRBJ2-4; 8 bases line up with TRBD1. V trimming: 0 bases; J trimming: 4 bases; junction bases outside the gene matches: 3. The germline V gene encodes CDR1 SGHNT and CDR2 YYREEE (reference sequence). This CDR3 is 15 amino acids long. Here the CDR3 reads CASSLDRGVKNIQYF. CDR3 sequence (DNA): TGTGCCAGCAGCTTGGACAGGGGGGTTAAAAACATTCAGTACTTC.

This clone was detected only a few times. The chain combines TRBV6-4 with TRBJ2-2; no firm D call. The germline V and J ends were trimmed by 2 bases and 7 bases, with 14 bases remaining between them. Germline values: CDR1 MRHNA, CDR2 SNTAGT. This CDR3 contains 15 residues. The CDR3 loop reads CASSDGSGGHGELFF. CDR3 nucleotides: TGTGCCAGCAGTGACGGATCCGGTGGTCACGGGGAGCTGTTTTTT.

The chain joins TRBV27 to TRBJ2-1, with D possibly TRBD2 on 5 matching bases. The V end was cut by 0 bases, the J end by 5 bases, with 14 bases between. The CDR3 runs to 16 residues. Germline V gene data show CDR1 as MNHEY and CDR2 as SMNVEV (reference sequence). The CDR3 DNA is TGTGCCAGCAGTTTATCTCTACGGCTAGCCGACAATGAGCAGTTCTTC. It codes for CASSLSLRLADNEQFF.

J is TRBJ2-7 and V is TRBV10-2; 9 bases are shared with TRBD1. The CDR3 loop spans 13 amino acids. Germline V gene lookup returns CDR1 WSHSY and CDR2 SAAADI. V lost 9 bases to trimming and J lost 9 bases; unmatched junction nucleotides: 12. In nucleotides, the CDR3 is TGCGCCAGTTGGGACAGGGTAAGGGTGAGGCAGTACTTC. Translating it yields CASWDRVRVRQYF.

The CDR3, as DNA: TGTGCCAGCAGCCAAGAGTGGGCGGGGTTTCAGTACTTC. This gives the protein CASSQEWAGFQYF. The chain is built from TRBV4-2 and TRBJ2-4; tentative D call: TRBD2 (6 bases). CDR3 length: 13 amino acids. V was cut by 0 bases and J by 11 bases, with 11 bases left in between. The germline gives CDR1 LGHNA, CDR2 YNFKEQ.

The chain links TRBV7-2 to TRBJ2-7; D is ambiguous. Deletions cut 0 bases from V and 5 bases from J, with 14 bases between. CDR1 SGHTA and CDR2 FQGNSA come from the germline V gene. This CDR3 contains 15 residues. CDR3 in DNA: TGTGCCAGCAGCTTAGCTCCAGGAGTCCTCAACGAGCAGTACTTC. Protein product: CASSLAPGVLNEQYF. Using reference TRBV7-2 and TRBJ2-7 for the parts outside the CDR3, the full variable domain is GAGVSQSPSNKVTEKGKDVELRCDPISGHTALYWYRQSLGQGLEFLIYFQGNSAPDKSGLPSDRFSAERTGGSVSTLTIQRTQQEDSAVYLCASSLAPGVLNEQYFGPGTRLTVT.

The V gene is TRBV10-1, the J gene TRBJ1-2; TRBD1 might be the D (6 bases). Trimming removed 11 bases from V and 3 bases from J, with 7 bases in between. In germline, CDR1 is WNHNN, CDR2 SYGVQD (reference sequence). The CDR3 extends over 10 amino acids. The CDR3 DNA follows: TGCGCCCCAGGGGACTATGGCTACACCTTC. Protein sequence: CAPGDYGYTF.

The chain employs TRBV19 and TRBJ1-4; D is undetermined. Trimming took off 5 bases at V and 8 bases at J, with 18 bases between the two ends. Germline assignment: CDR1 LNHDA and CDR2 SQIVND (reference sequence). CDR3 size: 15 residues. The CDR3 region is CASSPGLSTVEKLFF. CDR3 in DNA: TGTGCCAGTAGTCCTGGACTGTCCACCGTGGAAAAACTGTTTTTT.

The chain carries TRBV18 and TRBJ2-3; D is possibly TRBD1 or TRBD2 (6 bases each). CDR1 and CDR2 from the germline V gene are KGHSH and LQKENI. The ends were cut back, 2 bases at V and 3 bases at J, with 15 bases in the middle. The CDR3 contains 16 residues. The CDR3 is CASSPGGPGNTDTQYF. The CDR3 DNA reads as TGTGCCAGCTCACCAGGGGGGCCAGGGAATACAGATACGCAGTATTTT.

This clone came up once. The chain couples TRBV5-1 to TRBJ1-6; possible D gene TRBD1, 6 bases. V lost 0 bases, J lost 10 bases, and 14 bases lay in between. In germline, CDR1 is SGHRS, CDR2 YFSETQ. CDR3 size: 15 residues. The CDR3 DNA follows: TGCGCCAGCAGCTTGGGCCCGGGACAACAATCACCCCTCCACTTT. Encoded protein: CASSLGPGQQSPLHF.

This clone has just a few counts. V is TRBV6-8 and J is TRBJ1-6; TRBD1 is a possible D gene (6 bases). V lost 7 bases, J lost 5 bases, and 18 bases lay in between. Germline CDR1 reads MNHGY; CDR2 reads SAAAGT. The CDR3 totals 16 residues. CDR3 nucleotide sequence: TGTGCCAGCACCCCGCGGGGCAGGGGTAATAATTCACCCCTCCACTTT. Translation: CASTPRGRGNNSPLHF.

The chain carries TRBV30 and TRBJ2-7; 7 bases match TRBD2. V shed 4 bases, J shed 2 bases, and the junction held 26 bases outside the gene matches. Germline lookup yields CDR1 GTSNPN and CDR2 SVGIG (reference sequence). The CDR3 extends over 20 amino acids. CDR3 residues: CAWIPNGHPRNGGRTYEQYF. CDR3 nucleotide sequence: TGTGCCTGGATCCCCAACGGCCACCCCCGTAACGGGGGGAGGACCTACGAGCAGTACTTC.

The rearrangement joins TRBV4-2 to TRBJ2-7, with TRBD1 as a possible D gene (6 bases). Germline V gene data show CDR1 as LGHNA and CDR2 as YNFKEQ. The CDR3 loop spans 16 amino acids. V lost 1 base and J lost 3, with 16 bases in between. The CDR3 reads CASSQASGQGHYEQYF. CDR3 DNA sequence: TGTGCCAGCAGCCAAGCTTCGGGACAAGGACACTACGAGCAGTACTTC.

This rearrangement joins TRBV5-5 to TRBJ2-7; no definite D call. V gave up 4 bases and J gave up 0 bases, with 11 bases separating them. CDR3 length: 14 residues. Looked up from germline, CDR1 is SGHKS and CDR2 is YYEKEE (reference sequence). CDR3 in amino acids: CASSDGPSSYEQYF. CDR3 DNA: TGTGCCAGCAGCGACGGACCCAGCTCCTACGAGCAGTACTTC. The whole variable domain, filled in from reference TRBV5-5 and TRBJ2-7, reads DAGVTQSPTHLIKTRGQQVTLRCSPISGHKSVSWYQQVLGQGPQFIFQYYEKEERGRGNFPDRFSARQFPNYSSELNVNALLLGDSALYLCASSDGPSSYEQYFGPGTRLTVT.

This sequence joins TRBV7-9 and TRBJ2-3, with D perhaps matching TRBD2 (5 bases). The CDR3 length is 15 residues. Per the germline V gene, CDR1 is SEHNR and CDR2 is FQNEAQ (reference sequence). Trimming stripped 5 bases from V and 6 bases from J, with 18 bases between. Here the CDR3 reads CASSTLSGKTDTQYF. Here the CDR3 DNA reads TGTGCCAGCAGCACACTCTCCGGGAAGACGGATACGCAGTATTTT.